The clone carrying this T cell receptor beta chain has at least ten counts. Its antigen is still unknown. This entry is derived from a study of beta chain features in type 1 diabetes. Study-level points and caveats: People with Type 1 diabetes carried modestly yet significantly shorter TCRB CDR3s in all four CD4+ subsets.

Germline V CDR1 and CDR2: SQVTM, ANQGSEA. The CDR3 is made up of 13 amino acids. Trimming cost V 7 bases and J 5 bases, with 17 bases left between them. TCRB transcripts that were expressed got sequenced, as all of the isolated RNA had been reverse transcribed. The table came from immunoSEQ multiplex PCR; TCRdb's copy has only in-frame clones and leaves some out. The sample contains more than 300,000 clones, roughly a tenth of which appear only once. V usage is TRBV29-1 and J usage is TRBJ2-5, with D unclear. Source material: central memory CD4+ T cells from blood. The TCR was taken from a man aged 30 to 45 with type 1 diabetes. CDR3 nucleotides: TGCAGCGCCTTCCTCGAGTTCGCGGAGACCCAGTACTTC. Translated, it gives CSAFLEFAETQYF. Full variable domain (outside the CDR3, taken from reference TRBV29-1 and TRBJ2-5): SAVISQKPSRDICQRGTSLTIQCQVDSQVTMMFWYRQQPGQSLTLIATANQGSEATYESGFVIDKFPISRPNLTFSTLTVSNMSPEDSSIYLCSAFLEFAETQYFGPGTRLLVL.